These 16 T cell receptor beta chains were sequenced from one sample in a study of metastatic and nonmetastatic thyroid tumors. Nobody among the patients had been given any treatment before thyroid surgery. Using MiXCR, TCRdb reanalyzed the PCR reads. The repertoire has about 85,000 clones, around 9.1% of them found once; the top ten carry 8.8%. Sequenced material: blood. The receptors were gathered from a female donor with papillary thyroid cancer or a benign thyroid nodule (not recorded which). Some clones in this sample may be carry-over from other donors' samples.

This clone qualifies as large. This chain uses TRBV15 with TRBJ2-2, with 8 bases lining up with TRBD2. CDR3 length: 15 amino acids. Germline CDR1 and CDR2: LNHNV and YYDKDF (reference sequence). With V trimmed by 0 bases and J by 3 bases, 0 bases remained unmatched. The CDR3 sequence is CATSRERGDTGELFF. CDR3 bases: TGTGCCACCAGCAGAGAGCGGGGGGACACCGGGGAGCTGTTTTTT.

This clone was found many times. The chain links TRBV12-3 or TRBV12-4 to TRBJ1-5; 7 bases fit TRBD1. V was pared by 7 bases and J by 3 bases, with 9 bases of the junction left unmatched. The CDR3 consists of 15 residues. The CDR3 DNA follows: TGTGCCAGCACTTATTCCGGGACAGTCAATCAGCCCCAGCATTTT. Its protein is CASTYSGTVNQPQHF.

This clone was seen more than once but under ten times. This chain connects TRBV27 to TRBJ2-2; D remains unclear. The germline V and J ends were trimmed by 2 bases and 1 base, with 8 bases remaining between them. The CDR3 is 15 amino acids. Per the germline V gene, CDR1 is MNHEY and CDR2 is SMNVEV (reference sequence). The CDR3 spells CASSLGFGNTGELFF. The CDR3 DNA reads TGTGCCAGCAGTTTAGGTTTCGGGAACACCGGGGAGCTGTTTTTT.

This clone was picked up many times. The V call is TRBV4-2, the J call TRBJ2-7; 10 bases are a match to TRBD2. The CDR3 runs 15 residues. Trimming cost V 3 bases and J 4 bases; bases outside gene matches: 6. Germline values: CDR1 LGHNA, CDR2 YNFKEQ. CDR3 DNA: TGTGCCAGCAGCCAGACCCTAGCGGGGGCTTACGAGCAGTACTTC. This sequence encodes CASSQTLAGAYEQYF.

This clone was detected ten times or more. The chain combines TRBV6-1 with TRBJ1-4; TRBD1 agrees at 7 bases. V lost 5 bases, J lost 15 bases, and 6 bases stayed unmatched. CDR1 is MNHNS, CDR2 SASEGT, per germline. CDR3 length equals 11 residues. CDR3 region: CASSPGQRVFF. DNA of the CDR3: TGTGCCAGCAGTCCGGGACAGAGAGTGTTTTTT.

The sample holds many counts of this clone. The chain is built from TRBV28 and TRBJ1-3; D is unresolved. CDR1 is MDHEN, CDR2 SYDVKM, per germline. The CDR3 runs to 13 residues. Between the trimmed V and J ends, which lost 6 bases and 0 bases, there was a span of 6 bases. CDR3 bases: TGTGCCAGCAGACGTTACTCTGGAAACACCATATATTTT. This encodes CASRRYSGNTIYF.

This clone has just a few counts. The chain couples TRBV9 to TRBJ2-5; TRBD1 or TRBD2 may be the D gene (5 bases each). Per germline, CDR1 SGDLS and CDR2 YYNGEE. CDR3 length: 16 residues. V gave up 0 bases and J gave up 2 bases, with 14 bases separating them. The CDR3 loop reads CASSVVGTGPQETQYF. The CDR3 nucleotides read TGTGCCAGCAGCGTAGTGGGGACCGGACCACAAGAGACCCAGTACTTC.

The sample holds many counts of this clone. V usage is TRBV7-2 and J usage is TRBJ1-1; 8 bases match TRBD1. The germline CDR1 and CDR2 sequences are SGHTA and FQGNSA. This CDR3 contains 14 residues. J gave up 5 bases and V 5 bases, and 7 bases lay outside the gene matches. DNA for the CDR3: TGTGCCAGCAGCGCCCGGACAGGGAGGACTGAAGCTTTCTTT. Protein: CASSARTGRTEAFF.

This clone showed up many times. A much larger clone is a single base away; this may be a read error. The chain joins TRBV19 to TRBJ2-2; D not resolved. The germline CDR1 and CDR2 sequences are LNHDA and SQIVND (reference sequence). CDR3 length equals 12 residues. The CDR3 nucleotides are TGTGCCGGTAGTCCCTTGTCCGGGGAGCTGTTTTTT. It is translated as CAGSPLSGELFF.

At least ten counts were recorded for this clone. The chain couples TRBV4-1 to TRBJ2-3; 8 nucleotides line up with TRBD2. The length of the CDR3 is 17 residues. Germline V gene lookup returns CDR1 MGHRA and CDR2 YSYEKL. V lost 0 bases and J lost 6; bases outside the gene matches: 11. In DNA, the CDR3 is TGCGCCAGCAGCCAAGAGCAAATAGCGGGGTCGATGGATACGCAGTATTTT. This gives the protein CASSQEQIAGSMDTQYF.

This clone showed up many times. CDR3 residues: CASRQGVAYEQYF. The CDR3 DNA reads TGTGCCAGCCGGCAGGGGGTGGCCTACGAGCAGTACTTC. The V call is TRBV6-1, the J call TRBJ2-7, with 7 bases that match TRBD1. The CDR3 runs to 13 residues. Trimming cost V 8 bases and J 2 bases; bases outside gene matches: 6. The germline V gene has CDR1 MNHNS and CDR2 SASEGT.

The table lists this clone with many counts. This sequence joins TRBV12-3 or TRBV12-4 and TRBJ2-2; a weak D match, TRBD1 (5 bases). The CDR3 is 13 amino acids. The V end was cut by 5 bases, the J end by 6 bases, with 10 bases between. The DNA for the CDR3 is TGTGCCAGCAGTGACAGTACCCCCGGGGAGCTGTTTTTT. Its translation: CASSDSTPGELFF.

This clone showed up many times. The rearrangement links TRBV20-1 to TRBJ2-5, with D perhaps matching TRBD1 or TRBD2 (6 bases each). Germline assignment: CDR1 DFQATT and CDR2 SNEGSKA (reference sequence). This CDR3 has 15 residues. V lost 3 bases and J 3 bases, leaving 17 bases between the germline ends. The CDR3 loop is CSASRAWGAEETQYF. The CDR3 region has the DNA TGCAGTGCTAGTCGGGCGTGGGGGGCGGAAGAGACCCAGTACTTC.

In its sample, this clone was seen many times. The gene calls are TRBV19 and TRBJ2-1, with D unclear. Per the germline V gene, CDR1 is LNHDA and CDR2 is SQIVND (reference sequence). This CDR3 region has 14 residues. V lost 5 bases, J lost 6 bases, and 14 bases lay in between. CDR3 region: CASSSSSHRNEQFF. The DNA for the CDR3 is TGTGCCAGTAGTTCGTCAAGCCACCGCAATGAGCAGTTCTTC.

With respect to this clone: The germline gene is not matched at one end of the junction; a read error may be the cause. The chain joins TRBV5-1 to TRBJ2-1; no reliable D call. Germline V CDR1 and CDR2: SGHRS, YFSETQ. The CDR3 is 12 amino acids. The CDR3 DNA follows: TGCGCCAGCAGCCCCTCTAAGGTGGAGCATTTCTTC. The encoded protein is CASSPSKVEHFF.

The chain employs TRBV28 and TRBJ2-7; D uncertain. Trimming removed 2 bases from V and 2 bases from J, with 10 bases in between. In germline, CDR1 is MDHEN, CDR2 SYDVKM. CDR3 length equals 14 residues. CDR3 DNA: TGTGCCAGCAGTTTAGGCCGAGAGCCCTACGAGCAGTACTTC. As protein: CASSLGREPYEQYF.